This TCR beta chain is from a study of cytomegalovirus exposure and HLA in healthy donors. CDR3 length equals 15 residues. V was pared by 3 bases and J by 4 bases, with 15 bases between. CDR1 is MNHEY and CDR2 is SVGAGI in the germline V gene. The PCR had 60 Vbeta and 13 Jbeta primers. Profiling relied on immunoSEQ multiplex PCR, and the TCRdb table lists in-frame clones only, not all of them. Here the sample spans 110,000 or so clones, roughly two thirds being singletons. Sequencing input: PBMCs. The sequence came from a man younger than 35 in good health and CMV-seropositive. The chain combines TRBV6-5 with TRBJ1-2, with a possible D match to TRBD1 (5 bases). CDR3 amino acids: CASSYAPDSGYGYTF. CDR3 DNA: TGTGCCAGCAGTTATGCACCAGACAGTGGCTATGGCTACACCTTC.